This TCR beta chain was sequenced during a study of early T cells in non-severe SARS-CoV-2 infection. MiXCR was run by TCRdb on the 5' RACE reads, yielding one entry per CDR3 protein. The data show 80,000 to 95,000 distinct CDR3 sequences, around 15% seen once. This clonotype came up a few times. The CDR3 is 18 amino acids. Trimming removed 3 bases from V and 5 bases from J; junction bases left unmatched: 13. The rearrangement links TRBV12-3 or TRBV12-4 to TRBJ2-5, with 12 bases identical to TRBD1. The sequenced sample was whole blood. The sequence derives from an adult who was a healthcare worker with PCR-confirmed SARS-CoV-2 infection or an uninfected control (not recorded which). CDR3 in DNA: TGTGCCAGCAGTTTCGGTACGGCGGGACAGGGGGCGTGGGAGACCCAGTACTTC. Translating it yields CASSFGTAGQGAWETQYF.